This T cell receptor beta chain was identified during a study of T cell responses to AZD1222 COVID-19 vaccine. A word on this clone: No antigen is known for it.

General study results and limits: The span of vaccine-associated CD4 TCRs extended across spike, with dominance at 160-218 and 743-854. When two AZD1222 doses had been given, Spike-specific TCR breadth and depth rose. Seropositive AZD1222 recipients at baseline numbered only 5 to 7. Among the donors, most were white British and more were female, and clonal diversity was possibly underestimated.

Sequencing used immunoSEQ multiplex PCR; TCRdb keeps in-frame clones, though not all of them. Of about 92,000 clones in the sample, approximately 86% were seen once. The germline V gene has CDR1 GTSNPN and CDR2 SVGIG (reference sequence). The CDR3 contains 12 residues. V was trimmed by 4 bases and J by 8 bases, leaving 14 bases between them. Sample: peripheral blood, taken on day 0 of MenACWY control vaccination. The chain joins TRBV30 to TRBJ1-2; the D is unclear. This clonotype originated in an adult in good health. The CDR3 region is CAWTLGGRGYTF. CDR3 sequence (DNA): TGTGCCTGGACCCTCGGAGGGCGAGGCTACACCTTC.